This T cell receptor beta chain came from a study of spatial heterogeneity in lung cancer. This clonotype was recorded at least ten times. Its antigen is unknown. Time point described: sample taken at primary tumor resection. The donors were approximately 65 patients with non-small cell lung cancer that was early-stage and untreated. The CDR3 runs to 15 residues. The V and J ends lost 5 bases and 7 bases respectively, with 20 bases between them. Germline loops: CDR1 SGHTA, CDR2 FQGTGA. TCRdb ran MiXCR on the 5' RACE reads and lists one entry per CDR3 protein. Among about 9,600 distinct CDR3 sequences listed, 8.7% were seen once. Study results and caveats: Tumors with more nonsynonymous mutations had more expanded intratumoral alpha and beta TCRs.

The material was lung tumor tissue, obtained at surgery. The chain combines TRBV7-3 with TRBJ1-2; TRBD1 is a possible D gene (5 bases). This receptor was obtained from a female donor with early-stage non-small cell lung cancer. The DNA for the CDR3 is TGTGCCAGCAGCCCCGGACACCTGGGGGATGGTGGCTACACCTTC. Protein: CASSPGHLGDGGYTF.